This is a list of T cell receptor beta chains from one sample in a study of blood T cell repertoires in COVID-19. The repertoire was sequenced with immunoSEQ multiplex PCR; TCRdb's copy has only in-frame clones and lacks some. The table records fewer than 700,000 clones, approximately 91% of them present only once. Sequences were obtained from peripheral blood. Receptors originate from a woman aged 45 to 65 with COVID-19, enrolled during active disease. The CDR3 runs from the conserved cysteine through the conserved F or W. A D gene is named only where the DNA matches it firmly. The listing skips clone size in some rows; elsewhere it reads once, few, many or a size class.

CDR3aa: CASSWPGTGDSPLHF
CDR3nt: TGTGCCAGCAGCTGGCCCGGGACAGGGGATTCACCCCTCCACTTT
j_gene: TRBJ1-6
v_gene: TRBV7-8
d_gene: TRBD1
abundance: NA

CDR3aa: CASSSWDRPKRGEQYF
CDR3nt: TGTGCCAGCAGTTCCTGGGACAGGCCTAAAAGGGGCGAGCAGTACTTC
j_gene: TRBJ2-7
v_gene: TRBV6-5
d_gene: TRBD1
abundance: NA

CDR3aa: CASSPRAYGGDTQYF
CDR3nt: TGTGCCAGCAGCCCCAGGGCCTACGGCGGAGATACGCAGTATTTT
j_gene: TRBJ2-3
v_gene: TRBV7-9
d_gene: NA
abundance: NA

CDR3aa: CASKDRLYGYTF
CDR3nt: TGTGCCAGTAAGGACAGACTCTATGGCTACACCTTC
j_gene: TRBJ1-2
v_gene: TRBV19
d_gene: NA
abundance: NA

CDR3aa: CASSPTSGGVYEQYF
CDR3nt: TGTGCCAGCAGTCCGACTAGCGGGGGGGTCTACGAGCAGTACTTC
j_gene: TRBJ2-7
v_gene: TRBV28
d_gene: TRBD2
abundance: NA

CDR3aa: CASSDRPGEGRGYTF
CDR3nt: TGTGCCAGCAGTGATCGGCCGGGGGAGGGACGTGGCTACACCTTC
j_gene: TRBJ1-2
v_gene: TRBV2
d_gene: NA
abundance: NA

CDR3aa: CASSLQGAGGYTF
CDR3nt: TGTGCCAGCAGTTTACAGGGGGCGGGCGGCTACACCTTC
j_gene: TRBJ1-2
v_gene: TRBV27
d_gene: TRBD1
abundance: NA

CDR3aa: CASSLDEGYTF
CDR3nt: TGCGCCAGCAGCTTGGACGAGGGCTACACCTTC
j_gene: TRBJ1-2
v_gene: TRBV5-1
d_gene: NA
abundance: NA

CDR3aa: CASRAPDSLEAFF
CDR3nt: TGTGCCAGCAGGGCTCCGGACAGCCTTGAAGCTTTCTTT
j_gene: TRBJ1-1
v_gene: TRBV3-1/TRBV3-2
d_gene: NA
abundance: NA

CDR3aa: CASSDPPGNIQYF
CDR3nt: TGCGCCAGCAGTGACCCACCGGGGAACATTCAGTACTTC
j_gene: TRBJ2-4
v_gene: TRBV10-1
d_gene: NA
abundance: few

CDR3aa: CASSLNSLQETQYF
CDR3nt: TGTGCCAGCAGCTTAAACAGTCTACAAGAGACCCAGTACTTC
j_gene: TRBJ2-5
v_gene: TRBV7-3
d_gene: NA
abundance: NA

CDR3aa: CASSVGQGEQYF
CDR3nt: TGTGCCAGCAGCGTGGGACAGGGGGAGCAGTACTTC
j_gene: TRBJ2-7
v_gene: TRBV9
d_gene: TRBD1
abundance: NA

CDR3aa: CAWSVEGNQPQHF
CDR3nt: TGTGCCTGGAGTGTCGAGGGAAATCAGCCCCAGCATTTT
j_gene: TRBJ1-5
v_gene: TRBV30
d_gene: NA
abundance: NA

CDR3aa: CASSPWGGGFDYGYTF
CDR3nt: TGTGCCAGCAGCCCTTGGGGCGGTGGGTTTGACTATGGCTACACCTTC
j_gene: TRBJ1-2
v_gene: TRBV7-8
d_gene: NA
abundance: NA

CDR3aa: CASSPRGAGITGELFF
CDR3nt: TGTGCCAGCTCACCGCGGGGGGCAGGAATCACCGGGGAGCTGTTTTTT
j_gene: TRBJ2-2
v_gene: TRBV18
d_gene: TRBD2
abundance: NA